This T cell receptor (beta chain) was sequenced during a study of cytomegalovirus exposure and HLA in healthy donors. A word on this clone: Its antigen is unknown.

Use of 60 Vbeta and 13 Jbeta primers characterized the PCR. TCRdb's table, derived via immunoSEQ multiplex PCR, lists solely in-frame clones and lacks some. There are 120,000 or so clones in the sample; around 66% occur only once, and 1.5% lies in the top ten. In germline, CDR1 is SGHVS, CDR2 FQNEAQ. V was cut by 6 bases and J by 2 bases, with 13 bases left in between. This CDR3 spans 14 amino acids. General observations from the study: Reportedly, cytomegalovirus status was diagnosed with high sensitivity and specificity.

The specimen was PBMCs. This TCR came from a man aged 18-30 years in good health and CMV-seronegative. The rearrangement joins TRBV7-8 to TRBJ2-5; weak D call: TRBD2 (5 bases). CDR3 nucleotides: TGTGCCAGCAGTTTAAGCCGGGAACAAGAGACCCAGTACTTC. Its protein product is CASSLSREQETQYF.